The 25 T cell receptor beta chains given below trace back to one sample, sequenced in a study of CD8 T cells in Susac syndrome. Random hexamers were used to reverse transcribe about 0.45 to 1 ug of RNA. Via MiXCR, TCRdb re-called the immunoSEQ multiplex PCR reads, giving one row per CDR3 protein. The sample includes 150,000 to 200,000 distinct CDR3 sequences, roughly 94% of them seen just once. Material for sequencing was CD4+ T cells from PBMCs. Receptors were obtained from a human donor in good health.

This chain links TRBV13 with TRBJ2-7; D unresolved. This CDR3 is built from 14 residues. Germline CDR1 PRHDT, CDR2 FYEKMQ (reference sequence). Trimming shortened V by 1 base and J by 0 bases, and 7 bases separated the two germline ends. The CDR3 sequence: CASSLAASSYEQYF. The CDR3 DNA reads as TGTGCCAGCAGCTTAGCCGCTTCCTCCTACGAGCAGTACTTC.

The chain employs TRBV29-1 and TRBJ2-6; perhaps TRBD1 as D (6 bases). V was clipped by 2 bases and J by 0 bases, with 11 bases between them. Germline CDR1 and CDR2: SQVTM and ANQGSEA. This CDR3 has 16 residues. The CDR3 nucleotides read TGCAGCGTTGAAAGGGACACTGACTCTGGGGCCAACGTCCTGACTTTC. Amino acid sequence: CSVERDTDSGANVLTF.

This chain links TRBV5-1 with TRBJ2-5; D is possibly TRBD1 (6 bases). CDR1 and CDR2 (germline): SGHRS, YFSETQ. This CDR3 spans 16 amino acids. V was cut by 0 bases and J by 5 bases, with 17 bases left in between. The CDR3 loop reads CASSLEVRGNEETQYF. CDR3 sequence (DNA): TGCGCCAGCAGCTTGGAGGTCAGGGGAAACGAGGAGACCCAGTACTTC.

This clonotype was seen only a few times. The chain combines TRBV24-1 with TRBJ2-7, with 9 bases that match TRBD1. The CDR3 is made up of 13 amino acids. Germline-derived CDR1 and CDR2 are KGHDR and SFDVKD. The ends lost 4 bases at V and 5 bases at J; junction bases unmatched: 2. CDR3 amino acids: CATSDRTGDEQYF. CDR3 bases: TGTGCCACCAGTGACCGGACAGGGGACGAGCAGTACTTC.

The genes are TRBV11-2 and TRBJ2-7, with D perhaps matching TRBD2 (6 bases). The CDR3 sequence is 16 residues long. V was pared by 0 bases and J by 0 bases, with 12 bases between. CDR1 is SGHAT, CDR2 FQNNGV, per germline. CDR3 amino acids: CASSLEASDSSYEQYF. The CDR3 region has the DNA TGTGCCAGCAGCTTAGAGGCTAGCGACTCCTCCTACGAGCAGTACTTC. Based on the CDR3 plus reference TRBV11-2 and TRBJ2-7, the full variable domain is EAGVAQSPRYKIIEKRQSVAFWCNPISGHATLYWYQQILGQGPKLLIQFQNNGVVDDSQLPKDRFSAERLKGVDSTLKIQPAKLEDSAVYLCASSLEASDSSYEQYFGPGTRLTVT.

The chain employs TRBV28 and TRBJ2-7, with D perhaps matching TRBD2 (6 bases). Germline loops: CDR1 MDHEN, CDR2 SYDVKM. Trimming took 10 bases from V and 0 from J, leaving 13 bases between them. The CDR3 has 13 residues. The CDR3 loop reads CATLSGFSYEQYF. The CDR3 nucleotides are TGTGCCACCCTTAGCGGATTCTCCTACGAGCAGTACTTC. The whole variable domain, remainder taken from reference TRBV28 and TRBJ2-7, is DVKVTQSSRYLVKRTGEKVFLECVQDMDHENMFWYRQDPGLGLRLIYFSYDVKMKEKGDIPEGYSVSREKKERFSLILESASTNQTSMYLCATLSGFSYEQYFGPGTRLTVT.

V usage is TRBV7-8 and J usage is TRBJ1-2, with D possibly matching TRBD1 (5 bases). V shed 2 bases and J shed 6 bases, with 10 bases lying between them. The CDR3 is made up of 13 amino acids. Germline values: CDR1 SGHVS, CDR2 FQNEAQ. The chain's CDR3 is CASSLLGTDGYTF. As DNA, the CDR3 is TGTGCCAGCAGCTTATTGGGGACGGATGGCTACACCTTC.

This rearrangement joins TRBV29-1 to TRBJ2-1; 9 bases match TRBD2. Germline-derived CDR1 and CDR2 are SQVTM and ANQGSEA. The V gene end was trimmed by 4 bases and the J gene end by 9 bases; junction bases not matched to a gene: 10. The CDR3 is 14 amino acids. Here the CDR3 reads CSVVGSGRAGEQFF. CDR3 nucleotides: TGCAGCGTTGTTGGTAGCGGGAGAGCTGGTGAGCAGTTCTTC.

This sequence joins TRBV6-4 and TRBJ2-1; TRBD2 agrees at 11 bases. The germline V gene has CDR1 MRHNA and CDR2 SNTAGT. This CDR3 is 16 amino acids long. The trim removed 5 bases at V and 4 bases at J, leaving 7 bases unmatched. The CDR3 bases are TGTGCCAGCAGTCAAAGACTAGCGGGACGATACAATGAGCAGTTCTTC. It translates to CASSQRLAGRYNEQFF.

The chain links TRBV7-9 to TRBJ2-5; D uncertain. Deletions cut 5 bases from V and 0 bases from J, with 10 bases between. This CDR3 is 14 amino acids long. Looked up from germline, CDR1 is SEHNR and CDR2 is FQNEAQ (reference sequence). The CDR3 reads CASSKRRDQETQYF. The CDR3 DNA follows: TGTGCCAGCAGCAAAAGAAGAGACCAAGAGACCCAGTACTTC.

This clonotype was recorded only once. V usage is TRBV28 and J usage is TRBJ2-1, with 15 bases identical to TRBD2. After removal of 8 bases from V and 8 bases from J, the junction contained 7 bases not matched to a gene. Per germline, CDR1 MDHEN and CDR2 SYDVKM. The CDR3 is 15 amino acids. CDR3 DNA sequence: TGTGCCAGCCTTGTAGGACTAGCGGGAGGGTATGAGCAGTTCTTC. The encoded protein is CASLVGLAGGYEQFF.

The chain carries TRBV13 and TRBJ2-1; D is uncertain. Looked up from germline, CDR1 is PRHDT and CDR2 is FYEKMQ (reference sequence). V lost 4 bases to trimming and J lost 0 bases, with 10 bases between them. The CDR3 has 15 amino acids. The CDR3 protein is CASSSGPSSYNEQFF. In DNA form, the CDR3 reads TGTGCCAGCAGCTCCGGACCGAGCTCCTACAATGAGCAGTTCTTC.

The chain links TRBV7-8 to TRBJ2-2; D may be TRBD1 (6 bases). This CDR3 region has 15 residues. The V end lost 1 base, the J end lost 2 bases, and 8 bases lay between the germline ends. Germline CDR1 and CDR2: SGHVS and FQNEAQ. CDR3 nucleotide sequence: TGTGCCAGCAGCTTAGGACAGGCCAACACCGGGGAGCTGTTTTTT. As protein: CASSLGQANTGELFF.

The V call is TRBV29-1, the J call TRBJ2-1, with TRBD2 matching 9 bases. CDR1 and CDR2 (germline): SQVTM, ANQGSEA. Losses at the gene ends were 3 bases for V and 3 bases for J; bases not matched to a gene: 3. This CDR3 spans 14 amino acids. CDR3 sequence: CSVDAGGLYNEQFF. The CDR3, as DNA: TGCAGCGTTGACGCGGGAGGGCTCTACAATGAGCAGTTCTTC.

J is TRBJ2-1 and V is TRBV12-3 or TRBV12-4, with 10 bases identical to TRBD2. This CDR3 has 16 amino acids. J was trimmed by 1 base and V by 1 base; bases with no gene match: 1. The CDR3 DNA is TGTGCCAGCAGTTTAGGAGCGGGAGGGTCCTACAATGAGCAGTTCTTC. Encoded protein: CASSLGAGGSYNEQFF.

The chain carries TRBV3-1 and TRBJ2-1, with 8 bases identical to TRBD2. V lost 4 bases to trimming and J lost 10 bases; unmatched junction nucleotides: 12. Looked up from germline, CDR1 is LGHDT and CDR2 is YNNKEL (reference sequence). The CDR3 contains 15 residues. CDR3 in DNA: TGTGCCAGCAGCCTCCTCGGGGCTAGCGGGTTGGAGCAGTTCTTC. Its translation is CASSLLGASGLEQFF.

This sequence joins TRBV28 and TRBJ2-7; the D gene could be TRBD1 or TRBD2 (5 bases each). V lost 6 bases and J 5 bases, leaving 20 bases between the germline ends. Germline CDR1 and CDR2: MDHEN and SYDVKM. This CDR3 is built from 15 residues. CDR3 DNA sequence: TGTGCCAGCAGCTCCCCGGGGCGCGTGAGCCACGAGCAGTACTTC. Its translation is CASSSPGRVSHEQYF.

The chain combines TRBV12-3 or TRBV12-4 with TRBJ1-5, with 8 bases lining up with TRBD1. V was pared by 6 bases and J by 3 bases, with 7 bases of the junction left unmatched. The CDR3 extends over 15 amino acids. The CDR3 DNA follows: TGTGCCAGCAGCCTTACGACAGGGGCCAATCAGCCCCAGCATTTT. It codes for CASSLTTGANQPQHF.

The chain is built from TRBV2 and TRBJ2-5; 10 bases match TRBD2. CDR1 and CDR2 (germline): SNHLY, FYNNEI. Unmatched junction bases numbered 5, after V lost 11 bases and J lost 5 bases. The CDR3 is 12 amino acids. CDR3 bases: TGTGCCGTAGCGGGAGGACGGGAGACCCAGTACTTC. It yields the protein CAVAGGRETQYF.

The chain links TRBV4-1 to TRBJ2-2; the D gene is possibly TRBD1 (6 bases). The CDR3 runs to 15 residues. Looked up from germline, CDR1 is MGHRA and CDR2 is YSYEKL. V dropped 2 bases and J dropped 5 bases, with 12 bases sitting between them. Written as DNA, the CDR3 is TGCGCCAGCAGCCAATTTTACAGGGTTACCGGGGAGCTGTTTTTT. Translation: CASSQFYRVTGELFF.

This clonotype was counted once. This chain uses TRBV5-4 with TRBJ2-1; TRBD1 aligns across 7 bases. The CDR3 runs to 14 residues. Losses at the gene ends were 7 bases for V and 7 bases for J; bases not matched to a gene: 11. Germline CDR1 and CDR2: SGHNT and YYREEE (reference sequence). The CDR3 DNA reads TGTGCCAGCGCACTCGGACAGGAACTAAATGAGCAGTTCTTC. It specifies CASALGQELNEQFF.

This clonotype has a handful of counts. The chain's CDR3 is CASSPAGGQETQYF. CDR3 bases: TGTGCCAGCTCACCTGCAGGGGGCCAAGAGACCCAGTACTTC. J is TRBJ2-5 and V is TRBV18; 7 bases fit TRBD1. The CDR3 totals 14 residues. Germline loops: CDR1 KGHSH, CDR2 LQKENI. Unmatched junction bases numbered 2, after V lost 3 bases and J lost 1 base.

V gene TRBV27 combines with J gene TRBJ1-2, with TRBD1 matching 7 bases. J gave up 0 bases and V 5 bases, and 6 bases lay outside the gene matches. The germline CDR1 and CDR2 sequences are MNHEY and SMNVEV (reference sequence). There are 15 residues in the CDR3. The CDR3 spells CASSRQGPANYGYTF. The CDR3 DNA sequence: TGTGCCAGCAGTCGACAGGGCCCAGCTAACTATGGCTACACCTTC.

The chain uses TRBV12-3 or TRBV12-4 and TRBJ2-1, with TRBD2 matching 8 bases. The CDR3 contains 14 residues. With V trimmed by 3 bases and J by 8 bases, 6 bases remained unmatched. The DNA of the CDR3 is TGTGCCAGCAGTTTGGAGCGGGAGTGGGATGAGCAGTTCTTC. Protein: CASSLEREWDEQFF.

The rearrangement links TRBV3-1 to TRBJ2-5; D might be TRBD2 (5 bases). This CDR3 has 14 residues. Looked up from germline, CDR1 is LGHDT and CDR2 is YNNKEL (reference sequence). Trimming removed 2 bases from V and 0 bases from J, with 7 bases in between. The CDR3 DNA follows: TGTGCCAGCAGCCAAAGAGGGAACCAAGAGACCCAGTACTTC. As protein: CASSQRGNQETQYF.